This is a list of T cell receptor beta chains from one sample in a study of blood T cell repertoires in COVID-19. TCRdb keeps only in-frame clones here, not all; method: immunoSEQ multiplex PCR. This repertoire shows roughly 200,000 clones, around 86% found once; its top ten account for 7.2%. The sequencing sample was made of PBMCs or T cells enriched from blood (not recorded which). These receptors were collected from a man younger than 40 in a cohort exposed to, infected with or recovered from COVID-19 (not recorded which). Both conserved end residues are part of each CDR3. Fields, in order: CDR3 DNA, CDR3 protein, D gene, clone size, V gene, J gene. A D gene is named only where the DNA matches it firmly. The size of a clone is reported for some rows only, either as once, few or many, or as a class for expanded clones.

CDR3nt: TGTGCCAGCAGCGTAGGTCAAAAGGGGGCTTGGGAGCAGTACTTC; CDR3aa: CASSVGQKGAWEQYF; d_gene: TRBD1; abundance: .; v_gene: TRBV9; j_gene: TRBJ2-7
CDR3nt: TGTGCCAGCAGCTTCAGGGGTTCAACTAATGAAAAACTGTTTTTT; CDR3aa: CASSFRGSTNEKLFF; d_gene: .; abundance: .; v_gene: TRBV13; j_gene: TRBJ1-4
CDR3nt: TGTGCCAGCAGCTCCACGGACAGGGGTAATTTAGATACGCAGTATTTT; CDR3aa: CASSSTDRGNLDTQYF; d_gene: TRBD1; abundance: .; v_gene: TRBV5-5; j_gene: TRBJ2-3
CDR3nt: TGTGCCAGTTCGGACAGCCCGCATATACAAAATCAGCCCCAGCATTTT; CDR3aa: CASSDSPHIQNQPQHF; d_gene: .; abundance: .; v_gene: TRBV19; j_gene: TRBJ1-5
CDR3nt: TGTGCCAGCAGCCATCCCGACAGGGGGAACTACGAGCAGTACTTC; CDR3aa: CASSHPDRGNYEQYF; d_gene: TRBD1; abundance: .; v_gene: TRBV7-8; j_gene: TRBJ2-7
CDR3nt: TGTGCCAGCAGCGAGGATTATAGCAATCAGCCCCAGCATTTT; CDR3aa: CASSEDYSNQPQHF; d_gene: .; abundance: few; v_gene: TRBV6-4; j_gene: TRBJ1-5
CDR3nt: TGCGCCAGCAGCCAAGTAGCTGGCAAGACGCGATCCTACGAGCAGTACTTC; CDR3aa: CASSQVAGKTRSYEQYF; d_gene: .; abundance: .; v_gene: TRBV4-1; j_gene: TRBJ2-7
CDR3nt: TGTGCCAGTAGTAGTGGGGCCGGAAAGAAGCCCCAGCATTTT; CDR3aa: CASSSGAGKKPQHF; d_gene: .; abundance: .; v_gene: TRBV19; j_gene: TRBJ1-5
CDR3nt: TGTGCCAGCAGTTTGCCTGGGACAGGGGTAACTGTGAACACTGAAGCTTTCTTT; CDR3aa: CASSLPGTGVTVNTEAFF; d_gene: TRBD1; abundance: .; v_gene: TRBV28; j_gene: TRBJ1-1
CDR3nt: TGTGCCAGCAGTTACCTACCGGGACAGGAAGACTCCTATAATTCACCCCTCCACTTT; CDR3aa: CASSYLPGQEDSYNSPLHF; d_gene: TRBD1; abundance: .; v_gene: TRBV6-2/TRBV6-3; j_gene: TRBJ1-6
CDR3nt: TGTGCCAGTAGTATTCCCGGGACTGGGAACAATGAGCAGTTCTTC; CDR3aa: CASSIPGTGNNEQFF; d_gene: .; abundance: .; v_gene: TRBV19; j_gene: TRBJ2-1
CDR3nt: TGCGCCAGCAGCATGGAAAGCGGGACTGAGCAGTTCTTC; CDR3aa: CASSMESGTEQFF; d_gene: TRBD2; abundance: .; v_gene: TRBV5-1; j_gene: TRBJ2-1
CDR3nt: TGTGCCAGCAGCGTAGAAGGACAGGGTACTCCCCAGCATTTT; CDR3aa: CASSVEGQGTPQHF; d_gene: TRBD1; abundance: .; v_gene: TRBV9; j_gene: TRBJ1-5
CDR3nt: TGTGCCAGCAGATCCGGGACTGGATCTGGAAACACCATATATTTT; CDR3aa: CASRSGTGSGNTIYF; d_gene: .; abundance: .; v_gene: TRBV28; j_gene: TRBJ1-3
CDR3nt: TGTGCCAGCAGTCCAGGTACTTATGAGCAGTACTTC; CDR3aa: CASSPGTYEQYF; d_gene: .; abundance: .; v_gene: TRBV27; j_gene: TRBJ2-7
CDR3nt: TGTGCCAGCAGCTTAGGTGGGACTAGCGGGTCGTACCAAGAGACCCAGTACTTC; CDR3aa: CASSLGGTSGSYQETQYF; d_gene: TRBD2; abundance: .; v_gene: TRBV11-3; j_gene: TRBJ2-5
CDR3nt: TGTGCCAGCTCACCCCGAGGGGGCCTTTTGGGAGATCAGTACTTC; CDR3aa: CASSPRGGLLGDQYF; d_gene: TRBD1; abundance: .; v_gene: TRBV18; j_gene: TRBJ2-7
CDR3nt: TGTGCCAGCAGTTTATTCCGGACAGGGGGGATAGGCTACACCTTC; CDR3aa: CASSLFRTGGIGYTF; d_gene: TRBD1; abundance: .; v_gene: TRBV28; j_gene: TRBJ1-2
CDR3nt: TGTGCCAGCAGTTTTCGACAGGGGGCAAGGGGGGAGCTGTTTTTT; CDR3aa: CASSFRQGARGELFF; d_gene: TRBD1; abundance: once; v_gene: TRBV27; j_gene: TRBJ2-2
CDR3nt: TGTGCCACCATTAGCGGGGCGAGTGGAGCAGATACGCAGTATTTT; CDR3aa: CATISGASGADTQYF; d_gene: TRBD2; abundance: .; v_gene: TRBV3-1/TRBV3-2; j_gene: TRBJ2-3
CDR3nt: TGTGCCAGCAGCTTTCCTCTGTTCTCCTACGAGCAGTACTTC; CDR3aa: CASSFPLFSYEQYF; d_gene: .; abundance: .; v_gene: TRBV7-2; j_gene: TRBJ2-7
CDR3nt: TGTGCCAGCAGCGTAGCTTCGGGGGCCGGGGAGCTGTTTTTT; CDR3aa: CASSVASGAGELFF; d_gene: .; abundance: .; v_gene: TRBV9; j_gene: TRBJ2-2
CDR3nt: TGCAGTGCTACTGACAGGATCATCCAAGAGACCCAGTACTTC; CDR3aa: CSATDRIIQETQYF; d_gene: .; abundance: few; v_gene: TRBV20-1; j_gene: TRBJ2-5
CDR3nt: TGTGCCAGCAGCCGCGGGACAGCAGATGGCTACACCTTC; CDR3aa: CASSRGTADGYTF; d_gene: TRBD1; abundance: few; v_gene: TRBV3-1/TRBV3-2; j_gene: TRBJ1-2
CDR3nt: TGTGCCAGCAGCCAAGTGGAGGGGACGAATTCACCCCTCCACTTT; CDR3aa: CASSQVEGTNSPLHF; d_gene: .; abundance: .; v_gene: TRBV4-2; j_gene: TRBJ1-6
CDR3nt: TGTGCCAGCAGTGAAGAGATGGCAAACTATGGCTACACCTTC; CDR3aa: CASSEEMANYGYTF; d_gene: .; abundance: .; v_gene: TRBV2; j_gene: TRBJ1-2
CDR3nt: TGTGCCAGCAGTTTCAAGGGACTAGCGGGACCCCAAGAGACCCAGTACTTC; CDR3aa: CASSFKGLAGPQETQYF; d_gene: TRBD2; abundance: .; v_gene: TRBV27; j_gene: TRBJ2-5
CDR3nt: TGTGCCAGCAGACAGGGGGGTATCACTGAAGCTTTCTTT; CDR3aa: CASRQGGITEAFF; d_gene: .; abundance: .; v_gene: TRBV21-1; j_gene: TRBJ1-1
CDR3nt: TGCGCCAGCAGCTTAGTTGCTAGCGGGTATGCGAACACCGGGGAGCTGTTTTTT; CDR3aa: CASSLVASGYANTGELFF; d_gene: TRBD2; abundance: .; v_gene: TRBV5-1; j_gene: TRBJ2-2
CDR3nt: TGTGCCAGCAGTGAATCTCCGGGGTCCCAGCCCCAGCATTTT; CDR3aa: CASSESPGSQPQHF; d_gene: .; abundance: .; v_gene: TRBV6-4; j_gene: TRBJ1-5
CDR3nt: TGTGCCAGCAGCAAAATACCGGGACAGGGACCAAAAGACTCCTACAATGAGCAGTTCTTC; CDR3aa: CASSKIPGQGPKDSYNEQFF; d_gene: .; abundance: .; v_gene: TRBV21-1; j_gene: TRBJ2-1
CDR3nt: TGTGCCAGCAGACCCCCTCGGGTAGCGGGAGAAGAAGTCTTC; CDR3aa: CASRPPRVAGEEVF; d_gene: TRBD2; abundance: .; v_gene: TRBV6-5; j_gene: TRBJ2-1
CDR3nt: TGTGCCACCAGTGATAGACGACAGGGGCGGGCGGAGACCCAGTACTTC; CDR3aa: CATSDRRQGRAETQYF; d_gene: TRBD1; abundance: .; v_gene: TRBV24-1; j_gene: TRBJ2-5
CDR3nt: TGTGCCAGCAGCCTGGACAGCCTGAACACTGAAGCTTTCTTT; CDR3aa: CASSLDSLNTEAFF; d_gene: .; abundance: few; v_gene: TRBV14; j_gene: TRBJ1-1
CDR3nt: TGTGCCAGCAGCCAGACAGGGGGGCCAGCCTCCTACGAGCAGTACTTC; CDR3aa: CASSQTGGPASYEQYF; d_gene: TRBD1; abundance: .; v_gene: TRBV13; j_gene: TRBJ2-7
CDR3nt: TGTGCCAGCAGTGATTGGCCCTCCCAGGACGGGGAGCTGTTTTTT; CDR3aa: CASSDWPSQDGELFF; d_gene: .; abundance: .; v_gene: TRBV2; j_gene: TRBJ2-2
CDR3nt: TGTGCCAGCAGCCTGGGGACACCCAATATCTTTAATGAAAAACTGTTTTTT; CDR3aa: CASSLGTPNIFNEKLFF; d_gene: .; abundance: .; v_gene: TRBV7-6; j_gene: TRBJ1-4
CDR3nt: TGTGCCAGCAGCCAAGATCACGGGACAGGGTGGAATGAGCAGTTCTTC; CDR3aa: CASSQDHGTGWNEQFF; d_gene: TRBD1; abundance: .; v_gene: TRBV3-1/TRBV3-2; j_gene: TRBJ2-1
CDR3nt: TGTGCCAGCAGCCTATCTGCCCAGGGGAATCAGCCCCAGCATTTT; CDR3aa: CASSLSAQGNQPQHF; d_gene: .; abundance: .; v_gene: TRBV5-8; j_gene: TRBJ1-5
CDR3nt: TGTGCCAGCAGCCAAAACTGGGGGGGAGGCACTGAAGCTTTCTTT; CDR3aa: CASSQNWGGGTEAFF; d_gene: .; abundance: .; v_gene: TRBV3-1/TRBV3-2; j_gene: TRBJ1-1
CDR3nt: TGTGCCAGCAGTTTAAGGGGCTATGGCTACACCTTC; CDR3aa: CASSLRGYGYTF; d_gene: .; abundance: few; v_gene: TRBV28; j_gene: TRBJ1-2
CDR3nt: TGTGCCAGCAGCCTAAAACCCAGGGGTCAAGAGACCCAGTACTTC; CDR3aa: CASSLKPRGQETQYF; d_gene: .; abundance: .; v_gene: TRBV3-1/TRBV3-2; j_gene: TRBJ2-5
CDR3nt: TGCGCCAGCAGCTTGGTAAGTGGGCTAGCGAATAATGTCGACGAGCAGTACTTC; CDR3aa: CASSLVSGLANNVDEQYF; d_gene: .; abundance: .; v_gene: TRBV5-1; j_gene: TRBJ2-7
CDR3nt: TGTGCCAGCAGCTTAGACGAGACTCCCTCCTACGAGCAGTACTTC; CDR3aa: CASSLDETPSYEQYF; d_gene: .; abundance: .; v_gene: TRBV7-9; j_gene: TRBJ2-7
CDR3nt: TGTGCCACCAGTGATCCAAGCGGACAGCCCAATGAGCAGTTCTTC; CDR3aa: CATSDPSGQPNEQFF; d_gene: .; abundance: .; v_gene: TRBV24-1; j_gene: TRBJ2-1
CDR3nt: TGTGCCAGCAGCTTAGGGAGGGGCCTTCATGAGCAGTTCTTC; CDR3aa: CASSLGRGLHEQFF; d_gene: .; abundance: .; v_gene: TRBV7-2; j_gene: TRBJ2-1
CDR3nt: TGTGCCAGCATCTCGGGCACAGATACGCAGTATTTT; CDR3aa: CASISGTDTQYF; d_gene: .; abundance: .; v_gene: TRBV5-8; j_gene: TRBJ2-3
CDR3nt: TGTGCCAGCCTTCAAGTGGCGGACACTGAAGCTTTCTTT; CDR3aa: CASLQVADTEAFF; d_gene: .; abundance: .; v_gene: TRBV28; j_gene: TRBJ1-1
CDR3nt: TGCGCCAGCAGCTTGGTTTACGGAGGCGAGCAGTACTTC; CDR3aa: CASSLVYGGEQYF; d_gene: .; abundance: .; v_gene: TRBV5-1; j_gene: TRBJ2-7
CDR3nt: TGTGCCAGTAGACAGGGATTTATTAATGAGCAGTTCTTC; CDR3aa: CASRQGFINEQFF; d_gene: TRBD1; abundance: .; v_gene: TRBV6-5; j_gene: TRBJ2-1